This TCR beta chain is drawn from a study of blood T cell repertoires in COVID-19. Study-wide background: Samples taken during acute and convalescent COVID-19 were collected in the United States, Italy and Spain.

Original processing notes: Nucleated cell number was recorded as an estimate derived from reference gene primer amplification. Assay: immunoSEQ multiplex PCR; the TCRdb copy retains only in-frame clones and omits some. For V, J and clone size, that table is used; D and trimming come from the DNA. The table includes 120,000 to 150,000 clones, around 84% detected once. Trimming removed 5 bases from V and 2 bases from J, with 4 bases in between. The germline V gene has CDR1 MNHEY and CDR2 SVGEGT. CDR3 size: 11 residues. The sequencing sample was made of peripheral blood. The V and J genes are TRBV6-2 or TRBV6-3 and TRBJ2-7; D gene ambiguous. The clonotype originates from an older woman with acute or convalescent COVID-19. CDR3 sequence (DNA): TGTGCCAGCAGTAATACCTACGAGCAGTACTTC. This gives the protein CASSNTYEQYF.